One and the same sample provided the 19 T cell receptor beta chains below, sequenced in a study of graft-versus-host responses after intestinal transplantation. The repertoire was sequenced with immunoSEQ multiplex PCR; TCRdb's copy has only in-frame clones and lacks some. Altogether roughly 50,000 clones are present, less than 95% being singletons, with the ten largest covering roughly 5.5%. Sequenced material: PBMCs, taken roughly 680 days after intestinal transplant. The receptors originated from a human patient who received an intestinal transplant, so some T cells may come from the graft donor.

The chain recombines TRBV5-5 with TRBJ1-1; a possible D gene is TRBD1 (6 bases). The CDR3 consists of 12 residues. From germline, CDR1 is SGHKS and CDR2 YYEKEE (reference sequence). Trimming pared 4 bases from V and 7 bases from J, leaving 11 bases between. CDR3 sequence (DNA): TGTGCCAGCAGCCAAGACAGGTTTGAAGCTTTCTTT. As protein: CASSQDRFEAFF.

This chain uses TRBV15 with TRBJ1-4; D might be TRBD1 (5 bases). Germline values: CDR1 LNHNV, CDR2 YYDKDF (reference sequence). V was shortened by 3 bases and J by 10 bases, with 6 bases between the two germline ends. The CDR3 is made up of 11 amino acids. In DNA, the CDR3 is TGTGCCACCAGCAGCGACAGAAAACTGTTTTTT. Protein product: CATSSDRKLFF.

This chain connects TRBV29-1 to TRBJ1-1; weak D call: TRBD1 (6 bases). The CDR3 is made up of 14 amino acids. Germline V gene lookup returns CDR1 SQVTM and CDR2 ANQGSEA. V lost 6 bases, J lost 1 base, and 15 bases lay in between. The CDR3 DNA reads as TGCAGCGTCACAGGGAAGTTTAAGAACACTGAAGCTTTCTTT. This codes for CSVTGKFKNTEAFF.

The chain is built from TRBV18 and TRBJ1-1; the D is unclear. Germline values: CDR1 KGHSH, CDR2 LQKENI. V shed 2 bases and J shed 2 bases, with 6 bases lying between them. The length of the CDR3 is 13 residues. This CDR3 reads CASSPIGNTEAFF. The DNA for the CDR3 is TGTGCCAGCTCACCAATTGGAAACACTGAAGCTTTCTTT.

The chain uses TRBV29-1 and TRBJ2-3, with D possibly being TRBD1 or TRBD2 (5 bases each). The germline CDR1 and CDR2 sequences are SQVTM and ANQGSEA. The CDR3 length is 17 residues. Trimming removed 0 bases from V and 1 base from J, with 17 bases in between. CDR3 coding DNA: TGCAGCGTTGAAGATCGGGGCCGTTGGAAGGGCACAGATACGCAGTATTTT. Amino acid sequence: CSVEDRGRWKGTDTQYF.

This clone was seen a single time. This sample also contains other DNA sequences that code for the same CDR3. The V and J genes are TRBV10-2 and TRBJ2-7, with 10 bases matching TRBD1. V was clipped by 3 bases and J by 2 bases; unmatched bases: 1. CDR1 is WSHSY and CDR2 is SAAADI in the germline V gene. The CDR3 runs to 14 residues. The CDR3 DNA sequence: TGCGCCAGCAGTGATGGGACAGGGGCCTACGAGCAGTACTTC. It codes for CASSDGTGAYEQYF.

The J gene is TRBJ2-5, the V gene TRBV11-1; 8 positions agree with TRBD2. The CDR3 is 14 residues long. Trimming removed 5 bases from V and 5 bases from J; junction bases left unmatched: 7. Germline V gene sequence: CDR1 SGHAT, CDR2 FQDESV (reference sequence). This CDR3 is CASSPSGTRETQYF. The CDR3 coding sequence is TGTGCCAGCAGCCCGTCCGGGACTAGGGAGACCCAGTACTTC.

A few counts support this clone. This rearrangement joins TRBV29-1 to TRBJ1-1; D not resolved. The V and J ends lost 3 bases and 1 base respectively, with 6 bases between them. CDR1 and CDR2 (germline): SQVTM, ANQGSEA. There are 12 residues in the CDR3. CDR3 protein: CSVDKQNTEAFF. The DNA of the CDR3 is TGCAGCGTTGATAAACAGAACACTGAAGCTTTCTTT.

There are a few counts of this clone. This chain uses TRBV5-1 with TRBJ2-2; maybe TRBD1 (5 bases). CDR3 size: 16 residues. Germline V gives CDR1 SGHRS, CDR2 YFSETQ. V lost 4 bases, J lost 6 bases, and 19 bases lay in between. The CDR3 DNA sequence: TGCGCCAGCAGCGTGGGATTCCAAGGGGATCCCGGGGAGCTGTTTTTT. Translating gives CASSVGFQGDPGELFF.

The gene calls are TRBV19 and TRBJ1-5; possible D gene TRBD1, 5 bases. This CDR3 spans 16 amino acids. In germline, CDR1 is LNHDA, CDR2 SQIVND (reference sequence). The V end lost 9 bases, the J end lost 0 bases, and 18 bases lay between the germline ends. The CDR3: CASRDPQRYSNQPQHF. The DNA of the CDR3 is TGTGCCAGCCGGGACCCGCAGCGATATAGCAATCAGCCCCAGCATTTT.

The genes are TRBV7-9 and TRBJ2-2; D might be TRBD2 (5 bases). V shed 2 bases and J shed 2 bases, with 12 bases lying between them. Germline assignment: CDR1 SEHNR and CDR2 FQNEAQ (reference sequence). The CDR3 has 16 amino acids. This chain's CDR3 is CASSLLGRGNTGELFF. CDR3 nucleotides: TGTGCCAGCAGCTTATTGGGCCGGGGAAACACCGGGGAGCTGTTTTTT.

The chain uses TRBV7-6 and TRBJ1-1, with D hard to call. Germline V CDR1 and CDR2: SGHVS, FNYEAQ. The V end was cut by 0 bases, the J end by 3 bases, with 8 bases between. This CDR3 comprises 14 residues. The DNA for the CDR3 is TGTGCCAGCAGCTTAGCCGGTCCGGACACTGAAGCTTTCTTT. Translation gives CASSLAGPDTEAFF.

The chain couples TRBV12-5 to TRBJ2-7; no reliable D call. V lost 2 bases to trimming and J lost 2 bases, with 10 bases between them. Germline values: CDR1 LGHNT, CDR2 FRNRAP. The CDR3 has 14 residues. The CDR3 spells CASGLYPVPYEQYF. The CDR3 region has the DNA TGTGCTAGTGGTTTGTATCCGGTCCCCTACGAGCAGTACTTC.

J is TRBJ1-4 and V is TRBV5-4; tentatively, D is TRBD1 (6 bases). The CDR3 extends over 14 amino acids. V was cut by 4 bases and J by 6 bases, with 13 bases left in between. The germline V gene has CDR1 SGHNT and CDR2 YYREEE (reference sequence). This CDR3 is CASSVRDTHEKLFF. DNA for the CDR3: TGTGCCAGCAGCGTCCGGGACACGCATGAAAAACTGTTTTTT. The full variable domain, rest sourced from reference TRBV5-4 and TRBJ1-4, is ETGVTQSPTHLIKTRGQQVTLRCSSQSGHNTVSWYQQALGQGPQFIFQYYREEENGRGNFPPRFSGLQFPNYSSELNVNALELDDSALYLCASSVRDTHEKLFFGSGTQLSVL.

This chain uses TRBV7-2 with TRBJ2-2; the D is unclear. The CDR3 consists of 15 residues. Trimming stripped 5 bases from V and 8 bases from J, with 18 bases between. Germline-derived CDR1 and CDR2 are SGHTA and FQGNSA. The CDR3 DNA is TGTGCCAGCAGCCCCGGACCCTATTCGGTTGGGGAGCTGTTTTTT. Protein product: CASSPGPYSVGELFF.

The rearrangement joins TRBV5-4 to TRBJ2-7, with D possibly being TRBD1 (5 bases). Trimming cost V 4 bases and J 2 bases, with 16 bases left between them. This CDR3 has 15 amino acids. Germline values: CDR1 SGHNT, CDR2 YYREEE (reference sequence). The CDR3, as DNA: TGTGCCAGCAGCCCAGACACAGGATTGCCCTACGAGCAGTACTTC. This gives the protein CASSPDTGLPYEQYF.

The chain couples TRBV6-5 to TRBJ2-7; no reliable D call. V gave up 5 bases and J gave up 4 bases, with 15 bases separating them. This CDR3 region has 14 residues. CDR1 and CDR2 (germline): MNHEY, SVGAGI. In DNA, the CDR3 is TGTGCCAGCAGTACGAGACAAGGGCGATACGAGCAGTACTTC. Translating gives CASSTRQGRYEQYF.

The genes are TRBV5-3 and TRBJ1-1; D is unclear. TRBV5-3 is noted as an ORF with a role that remains uncertain. Trimming pared 9 bases from V and 1 base from J, leaving 19 bases between. This CDR3 has 15 amino acids. The CDR3: CATTPTGVGNTEAFF. The CDR3 DNA reads as TGTGCCACCACTCCAACCGGGGTCGGGAACACTGAAGCTTTCTTT.

The V call is TRBV7-6, the J call TRBJ1-5; tentatively, D is TRBD1 (6 bases). Trimming removed 0 bases from V and 5 bases from J, with 11 bases in between. In germline, CDR1 is SGHVS, CDR2 FNYEAQ. The CDR3 totals 15 residues. CDR3 protein: CASSLATGRDQPQHF. In DNA, the CDR3 is TGTGCCAGCAGCTTAGCCACAGGGAGAGATCAGCCCCAGCATTTT.